The sample holds many counts of the clone carrying this T cell receptor (beta chain). The target antigen is unknown. The CDR3 covers 14 residues. The V and J ends lost 0 bases and 0 bases respectively, with 6 bases between them. Germline loops: CDR1 DFQATT, CDR2 SNEGSKA (reference sequence). TCRdb re-analysed the 5' RACE reads in MiXCR, keeping a single row per CDR3 protein. The table has about 110,000 distinct CDR3 sequences, around 10% seen once. The sample is drawn from a study of early T cells in non-severe SARS-CoV-2 infection. Study-level background: Unsorted whole-blood RNA was sequenced in bulk, leaving chains unpaired.

Findings of the study overall: Reliance on VDJdb matching favored anti-spike CD8 responses; private and CD4 specificities were missed.

Sequenced: whole blood. The origin of this receptor is an adult who was a healthcare worker with PCR-confirmed SARS-CoV-2 infection or an uninfected control (not recorded which). The chain joins TRBV20-1 to TRBJ1-5; D is perhaps TRBD1 (5 bases). CDR3 region: CSAREDNSNQPQHF. The CDR3 DNA reads as TGCAGTGCTAGAGAGGACAATAGCAATCAGCCCCAGCATTTT.